These T cell receptor beta chains were read from a single sample in a study of T-cell memory formation after mild COVID-19. Each CDR3 protein is one row after TCRdb ran MiXCR on the 5' RACE reads. The data show approximately 210,000 distinct CDR3 sequences, with around 19% seen just once and approximately 2.4% held by the top ten. The sample was PBMCs or a T cell subset sorted from them (not recorded which). All receptors come from an adult woman who had mild COVID-19 (a few samples of this study predate the infection). Cell type and time point are not known. The CDR3 runs from the conserved cysteine through the conserved F or W. D genes are given only for firm matches. Size tells how often a clone was seen (once, few, many) or the class of an expanded clone, and some rows leave it out.

V gene	D gene	J gene	clone size	CDR3 length	CDR3 DNA	CDR3 protein
TRBV9	TRBD2	TRBJ2-1	-	16	TGTGCCAGCAGTCTCGAAGGCGGGGGGAAGGTGGATGAGCAGTTCTTC	CASSLEGGGKVDEQFF
TRBV25-1	-	TRBJ2-3	few	20	TGTGCCAGCAGTGAATTGTCGGGCGGACCACCTCGGCCCAGCACAGATACGCAGTATTTT	CASSELSGGPPRPSTDTQYF
TRBV5-4	TRBD1	TRBJ2-7	few	16	TGTGCCAGCAGCTTTTTTACAGGGGGCCTCTCCTACGAGCAGTACTTC	CASSFFTGGLSYEQYF
TRBV20-1	TRBD2	TRBJ2-3	few	14	TGCAGTGCTATACCCAGCGGGAGGGCCGATACGCAGTATTTT	CSAIPSGRADTQYF
TRBV20-1	-	TRBJ1-6	-	17	TGCAGTGCTAGAGATCGAAGGGGAGTCTCCTATAATTCACCCCTCCACTTT	CSARDRRGVSYNSPLHF
TRBV7-9	-	TRBJ2-7	-	13	TGTGCCAGCAGCTTAGCGGGGGCGCATGAGCAGTACTTC	CASSLAGAHEQYF
TRBV28	-	TRBJ1-2	few	12	TGTGCCGTCAGTGATCCTCTCTATGGCTACACCTTC	CAVSDPLYGYTF
TRBV6-2/TRBV6-3	-	TRBJ1-1	-	16	TGTGCCAGCAGTTACTCGAGTGGGAGGCGGAACACTGAAGCTTTCTTT	CASSYSSGRRNTEAFF
TRBV5-1	-	TRBJ1-1	-	15	TGCGCCAGCAGCTTCCAGGGACACTCGAACACTGAAGCTTTCTTT	CASSFQGHSNTEAFF
TRBV5-1	TRBD2	TRBJ2-1	few	17	TGCGCCAGCAGCTTGTCCCATAGCGGGAGGTGGTACAATGAGCAGTTCTTC	CASSLSHSGRWYNEQFF
TRBV12-3/TRBV12-4	-	TRBJ2-3	many	14	TGTGCCAGCAGTTTAGGCTCGAACACAGATACGCAGTATTTT	CASSLGSNTDTQYF
TRBV18	TRBD2	TRBJ2-5	many	14	TGTGCCAGCACACGTAGCGGGAGCCAAGAGACCCAGTACTTC	CASTRSGSQETQYF
TRBV6-4	TRBD1	TRBJ2-3	-	15	TGTGCCAGCAGTCCTCTCGGACAGGGGTCAGATACGCAGTATTTT	CASSPLGQGSDTQYF
TRBV12-3/TRBV12-4	-	TRBJ1-2	-	12	TGTGCCAGCAGTGATCAAGCCTATGGCTACACCTTC	CASSDQAYGYTF
TRBV6-2/TRBV6-3	-	TRBJ2-1	-	11	TGTGCCAGCCAGCGAGGGAGTGAGCAGTTCTTC	CASQRGSEQFF
TRBV5-1	-	TRBJ1-1	many	14	TGCGCCAGCAGCCCGGCAGCCATGAACACTGAAGCTTTCTTT	CASSPAAMNTEAFF
TRBV11-2	TRBD2	TRBJ2-2	few	15	TGTGCCAGCAGGAGGAGCGGGGGGGCGGACGGGGAGCTGTTTTTT	CASRRSGGADGELFF
TRBV6-6	-	TRBJ2-6	-	15	TGTGCCAGCAGTTGGGGGGGCACTGGGGCCAACGTCCTGACTTTC	CASSWGGTGANVLTF
TRBV7-6	-	TRBJ2-5	few	14	TGTGCCAGCAGCTTTTTAGCGGATCAAGAGACCCAGTACTTC	CASSFLADQETQYF
TRBV20-1	-	TRBJ2-3	few	10	TGCAGTGCTGAGGGCGTGGCGCAGTATTTT	CSAEGVAQYF
TRBV4-1	-	TRBJ1-5	-	17	TGCGCCAGCAGCCAAGCGTACGGGGGAACTAGCAATCAGCCCCAGCATTTT	CASSQAYGGTSNQPQHF
TRBV7-8	TRBD1	TRBJ2-1	few	15	TGTGCCAGCAGCTTAGTCCCGGGACAGGGACATGAGCAGTTCTTC	CASSLVPGQGHEQFF
TRBV7-6	TRBD1	TRBJ2-3	-	13	TGTGCCAGCAGCCCGACAGGGCGAGATACGCAGTATTTT	CASSPTGRDTQYF
TRBV11-2	TRBD2	TRBJ2-5	few	16	TGTGCCAGCAGCCGAGGACTAGCGGGAGGGGTTGAGACCCAGTACTTC	CASSRGLAGGVETQYF
TRBV7-8	-	TRBJ2-2	-	14	TGTGCCAGCAGCTCGTGGACCGCGCCCGGGGAGCTGTTTTTT	CASSSWTAPGELFF
TRBV7-9	-	TRBJ2-1	-	10	TGTGCCAGCAGCTCCTTTGAGCAGTTCTTC	CASSSFEQFF
TRBV12-3/TRBV12-4	-	TRBJ2-2	many	14	TGTGCCAGCAGTCGATCCGGGGCGTCCGGGGAGCTGTTTTTT	CASSRSGASGELFF
TRBV20-1	-	TRBJ1-4	few	11	TGCAGTGCTAGGGGACTAGAAAAACTGTTTTTT	CSARGLEKLFF
TRBV3-1	-	TRBJ2-7	few	12	TGTGCCAGCAGCCAATCCTCCTACGAGCAGTACTTC	CASSQSSYEQYF